The 30 T cell receptor beta chains reported below all come from one sample, sequenced in a study of CD8 T cells in ankylosing spondylitis. TCRdb itself ran the 5' RACE reads through MiXCR, one entry per CDR3 protein. Of more than 300,000 distinct CDR3 sequences listed, more than 9% were seen once; the top ten hold roughly 9%. Sequences were obtained from blood, either unsorted or a sorted T cell fraction (not recorded which). The receptor set was obtained from a female donor with ankylosing spondylitis or in good health (not recorded which).

This clonotype was observed many times. The chain recombines TRBV12-3 or TRBV12-4 with TRBJ1-6, with D unclear. The CDR3 is made up of 14 amino acids. V was shortened by 5 bases and J by 9 bases, with 14 bases between the two germline ends. The CDR3 DNA reads TGTGCCAGCAGTCGCGAGCGGCGGATTTCACCCCTCCACTTT. Translated: CASSRERRISPLHF.

This clonotype was seen many times. CDR3 sequence reads: CASSQTRTTRDTQYF. The CDR3 DNA reads TGTGCCAGCAGCCAAACTCGAACAACGAGAGATACGCAGTATTTT. The V call is TRBV3-1, the J call TRBJ2-3; D is undetermined. Germline CDR1 and CDR2: LGHDT and YNNKEL (reference sequence). The V end lost 2 bases, the J end lost 5 bases, and 14 bases lay between the germline ends. This CDR3 is 15 amino acids long.

As regards this clonotype: A read error may be the cause here, since a much bigger clone is one base away. This sequence joins TRBV5-1 and TRBJ2-1; possible D gene TRBD2, 7 bases. From germline, CDR1 is SGHRS and CDR2 YFSETQ. The CDR3 is 15 residues long. Here the CDR3 reads CASSLGAGAHNERFF. The CDR3 region has the DNA TGCGCCAGCAGCTTGGGTGCGGGGGCCCACAATGAGCGGTTCTTC.

This clonotype was found many times. The chain employs TRBV6-1 and TRBJ2-2, with 13 bases fitting TRBD2. The V gene end was trimmed by 6 bases and the J gene end by 7 bases; junction bases not matched to a gene: 5. The CDR3 contains 15 residues. The V gene's germline CDR1 is MNHNS and CDR2 SASEGT. The DNA of the CDR3 is TGTGCCAGCAGCGGACTAGCGGGGGCAGGCGGGGAGCTGTTTTTT. Protein sequence: CASSGLAGAGGELFF.

The table lists this clonotype with many counts. The genes are TRBV11-1 and TRBJ2-7; D possibly corresponds to TRBD1 (6 bases). This CDR3 spans 14 amino acids. Germline V gives CDR1 SGHAT, CDR2 FQDESV (reference sequence). V dropped 1 base and J dropped 6 bases, with 13 bases sitting between them. This CDR3 is CASSLGNREREQYF. The DNA of the CDR3 is TGTGCCAGCAGCTTAGGTAACAGGGAGCGCGAGCAGTACTTC.

This clonotype was observed a handful of times. The rearrangement joins TRBV20-1 to TRBJ2-3, with TRBD2 matching 9 bases. The germline V gene has CDR1 DFQATT and CDR2 SNEGSKA (reference sequence). V trimming: 5 bases; J trimming: 2 bases; junction bases outside the gene matches: 11. The CDR3 sequence is 16 residues long. This CDR3 is CSASHISGGTTDTQYF. CDR3 in DNA: TGCAGTGCTTCCCACATTAGCGGGGGTACCACAGATACGCAGTATTTT.

Many counts were recorded for this clonotype. This chain joins TRBV6-1 and TRBJ2-1; a weak D match, TRBD2 (5 bases). CDR3 length equals 11 residues. The germline gives CDR1 MNHNS, CDR2 SASEGT. V gave up 6 bases and J gave up 10 bases, with 10 bases separating them. Here the CDR3 reads CASSGLYEQFF. DNA of the CDR3: TGTGCCAGCAGCGGACTCTACGAGCAGTTCTTC.

This clonotype was counted between two and nine times. The V and J genes are TRBV18 and TRBJ2-5, with D possibly TRBD1 on 6 matching bases. The CDR3 has 14 amino acids. Germline lookup yields CDR1 KGHSH and CDR2 LQKENI. V lost 4 bases to trimming and J lost 5 bases, with 14 bases between them. CDR3 sequence reads: CASSLDSASETQYF. The CDR3 bases are TGTGCCAGCTCACTGGACAGCGCTTCGGAGACCCAGTACTTC.

Ten or more counts support this clonotype. The chain uses TRBV20-1 and TRBJ2-7, with 8 nucleotides matching TRBD1. The CDR3 consists of 16 residues. Germline assignment: CDR1 DFQATT and CDR2 SNEGSKA (reference sequence). V was clipped by 5 bases and J by 4 bases; unmatched bases: 16. CDR3 DNA sequence: TGCAGTGCTGCTACTTTCTTGGACAGGGCGAGTTACGAGCAGTACTTC. Protein: CSAATFLDRASYEQYF.

This clonotype was observed many times. The gene calls are TRBV7-2 and TRBJ2-2, with 8 bases identical to TRBD1. The CDR3 loop spans 16 amino acids. Germline V CDR1 and CDR2: SGHTA, FQGNSA. V lost 1 base, J lost 8 bases, and 9 bases stayed unmatched. The chain's CDR3 is CASSLELRQGLGELFF. The DNA of the CDR3 is TGTGCCAGCAGCTTAGAGCTAAGACAGGGGTTAGGGGAGCTGTTTTTT.

This clonotype showed up just a few times. CDR3 in amino acids: CASSPDRVDEQYF. DNA of the CDR3: TGTGCCAGCAGCCCGGACAGGGTCGACGAGCAGTACTTC. The chain recombines TRBV13 with TRBJ2-7; 8 bases are shared with TRBD1. CDR1 and CDR2 (germline): PRHDT, FYEKMQ (reference sequence). Trimming removed 5 bases from V and 5 bases from J; junction bases left unmatched: 5. CDR3 size: 13 residues.

A remark on this clonotype: Compared with germline, one end of the junction differs, possibly owing to a read error. The CDR3 coding sequence is TGTGCCAGCAGCCGGGGGTATGGCGACACCTTC. This gives the protein CASSRGYGDTF. The rearrangement links TRBV3-1 to TRBJ1-2; D possibly corresponds to TRBD1 (5 bases). This CDR3 comprises 11 residues. Germline V gene sequence: CDR1 LGHDT, CDR2 YNNKEL (reference sequence).

This clonotype has ten or more counts. This chain joins TRBV29-1 and TRBJ2-3; a possible D gene is TRBD1 (6 bases). Deletions cut 7 bases from V and 2 bases from J, with 19 bases between. Per germline, CDR1 SQVTM and CDR2 ANQGSEA. The CDR3 totals 15 residues. The CDR3, as DNA: TGCAGCGCGCGCCCCCATCCAGGGGACACAGATACGCAGTATTTT. Its protein is CSARPHPGDTDTQYF.

This clonotype has more than one count but fewer than ten. V and J are TRBV5-1 and TRBJ1-4, with 10 positions matching TRBD1. V shed 0 bases, J shed 5 bases, and the junction held 7 bases outside the gene matches. This CDR3 is 17 amino acids long. CDR1 SGHRS and CDR2 YFSETQ come from the germline V gene. The CDR3 DNA reads as TGCGCCAGCAGCTTGGCAACCCCGGGACAGGGGAATGAAAAACTGTTTTTT. It encodes CASSLATPGQGNEKLFF.

This clonotype occurred many times. The chain is built from TRBV5-1 and TRBJ2-1; no clear D. Germline V gives CDR1 SGHRS, CDR2 YFSETQ. With 3 bases removed from V and 9 bases from J, the gap between germline ends came to 7 bases. This CDR3 is 11 amino acids long. For the CDR3, the DNA is TGCGCCAGCAGCTCCGCACGTGAGCAGTTCTTC. Its protein product is CASSSAREQFF. Combining the CDR3 with reference TRBV5-1 and TRBJ2-1 gives the whole variable domain KAGVTQTPRYLIKTRGQQVTLSCSPISGHRSVSWYQQTPGQGLQFLFEYFSETQRNKGNFPGRFSGRQFSNSRSEMNVSTLELGDSALYLCASSSAREQFFGPGTRLTVL.

The chain uses TRBV18 and TRBJ2-7; D possibly corresponds to TRBD2 (6 bases). Per germline, CDR1 KGHSH and CDR2 LQKENI. V shed 3 bases and J shed 0 bases, with 9 bases lying between them. The CDR3 is 14 residues long. DNA of the CDR3: TGTGCCAGCTCACCCCCGGGGGTCTCCTACGAGCAGTACTTC. It specifies CASSPPGVSYEQYF.

This clonotype was picked up a small number of times. The chain joins TRBV3-1 to TRBJ1-6; tentative D call: TRBD1 (6 bases). Germline CDR1 and CDR2: LGHDT and YNNKEL (reference sequence). The V and J ends lost 8 bases and 7 bases respectively, with 15 bases between them. CDR3 size: 14 residues. CDR3 DNA: TGTGCCAGCTCTCAGGAGGGGGTCAATTCACCCCTCCACTTT. It translates to CASSQEGVNSPLHF. Complete variable domain (other parts from reference TRBV3-1 and TRBJ1-6): DTAVSQTPKYLVTQMGNDKSIKCEQNLGHDTMYWYKQDSKKFLKIMFSYNNKELIINETVPNRFSPKSPDKAHLNLHINSLELGDSAVYFCASSQEGVNSPLHFGNGTRLTVT.

This clonotype was observed many times. V is TRBV20-1 and J is TRBJ2-7; D is ambiguous. The CDR3 is 14 amino acids. Germline V gene lookup returns CDR1 DFQATT and CDR2 SNEGSKA (reference sequence). Trimming took off 0 bases at V and 0 bases at J, with 9 bases between the two ends. The CDR3 loop is CSARDPWGSYEQYF. The CDR3 bases are TGCAGTGCTAGAGATCCGTGGGGCTCCTACGAGCAGTACTTC.

This clonotype was observed many times. J is TRBJ2-5 and V is TRBV7-2; 8 positions match TRBD2. From germline, CDR1 is SGHTA and CDR2 FQGNSA. V lost 2 bases, J lost 0 bases, and 5 bases stayed unmatched. There are 16 residues in the CDR3. The CDR3: CASSLSSGGYQETQYF. CDR3 DNA sequence: TGTGCCAGCAGCTTATCAAGCGGGGGTTACCAAGAGACCCAGTACTTC.

This clonotype was seen at least ten times. The chain combines TRBV4-2 with TRBJ2-2, with D hard to call. V lost 0 bases and J 1 base, leaving 12 bases between the germline ends. Germline V gene sequence: CDR1 LGHNA, CDR2 YNFKEQ. This CDR3 contains 17 residues. CDR3 sequence reads: CASSQEVARLNTGELFF. The CDR3 DNA follows: TGTGCCAGCAGCCAAGAAGTTGCTAGATTGAACACCGGGGAGCTGTTTTTT.

This clonotype occurred a few times. The rearrangement joins TRBV6-2 or TRBV6-3 to TRBJ2-1, with D perhaps given as TRBD1 or TRBD2 (6 bases each). Germline V gene data show CDR1 as MNHEY and CDR2 as SVGEGT. The CDR3 has 13 residues. Trimming stripped 2 bases from V and 15 bases from J, with 17 bases between. The CDR3: CASSYKFQGTVFF. Here the CDR3 DNA reads TGTGCCAGCAGTTACAAGTTCCAGGGGACTGTGTTCTTC.

This clonotype was seen repeatedly, ten times or more. This sequence joins TRBV2 and TRBJ2-1; D assignment may be TRBD1 or TRBD2 (6 bases each). V was shortened by 4 bases and J by 4 bases, with 14 bases between the two germline ends. Germline CDR1 and CDR2: SNHLY and FYNNEI. This CDR3 is 15 amino acids long. CDR3 residues: CASSGIGGRYNEQFF. CDR3 sequence (DNA): TGTGCCAGCAGTGGGATTGGGGGGCGTTACAATGAGCAGTTCTTC.

This clonotype was seen many times. The CDR3 here is CASGGRTNEKLFF. DNA for the CDR3: TGTGCCAGCGGGGGCAGGACTAATGAAAAACTGTTTTTT. This chain uses TRBV27 with TRBJ1-4; TRBD1 is a possible D gene (6 bases). The CDR3 runs to 13 residues. Germline assignment: CDR1 MNHEY and CDR2 SMNVEV (reference sequence). V gave up 8 bases and J gave up 2 bases, with 9 bases separating them.

The chain couples TRBV28 to TRBJ2-3, with D tentatively TRBD2 (6 bases). This CDR3 region has 15 residues. Deletions cut 4 bases from V and 0 bases from J, with 11 bases between. Germline CDR1 reads MDHEN; CDR2 reads SYDVKM. Here the CDR3 DNA reads TGTGCCAGCAGTTCCCAGCGGGTTAGCACAGATACGCAGTATTTT. It encodes CASSSQRVSTDTQYF.

This clonotype was seen at least ten times. The chain employs TRBV5-6 and TRBJ2-3, with 12 bases identical to TRBD2. Trimming at V came to 3 bases and at J to 6 bases, leaving 8 bases not matched to a gene. Germline loops: CDR1 SGHDT, CDR2 YYEEEE. The CDR3 has 16 amino acids. DNA for the CDR3: TGTGCCAGCAGCTCCCGACTAGCGGGGGTTTCGGATACGCAGTATTTT. It specifies CASSSRLAGVSDTQYF.

This clonotype was observed at least ten times. The genes are TRBV20-1 and TRBJ1-5; no firm D call. Germline CDR1 is DFQATT and CDR2 is SNEGSKA (reference sequence). This CDR3 has 16 amino acids. Trimming took 3 bases from V and 3 from J, leaving 18 bases between them. CDR3 in amino acids: CSARPLVGSHNQPQHF. CDR3 DNA sequence: TGCAGTGCTAGGCCCCTGGTGGGCTCCCACAATCAGCCCCAGCATTTT.

This clonotype was detected many times. V gene TRBV5-4 combines with J gene TRBJ2-1; TRBD2 agrees at 11 bases. Per the germline V gene, CDR1 is SGHNT and CDR2 is YYREEE (reference sequence). V lost 0 bases, J lost 4 bases, and 12 bases stayed unmatched. CDR3 length: 19 amino acids. The DNA for the CDR3 is TGTGCCAGCAGCTTGGCCAGACTAGCGGGGCTCATCCGATACAATGAGCAGTTCTTC. Amino acids: CASSLARLAGLIRYNEQFF.

This clonotype occurred many times. The chain has TRBV7-2 and TRBJ2-3, with D possibly TRBD2 on 5 matching bases. The CDR3 runs 13 residues. Germline assignment: CDR1 SGHTA and CDR2 FQGNSA. V lost 2 bases, J lost 8 bases, and 11 bases lay in between. Here the CDR3 DNA reads TGTGCCAGCAGCTTACTAGCTATTGGTACGCAGTATTTT. Protein: CASSLLAIGTQYF.

This chain links TRBV30 with TRBJ1-6, with D possibly being TRBD1 (5 bases). The CDR3 is made up of 13 amino acids. The V gene lost 1 base and the J gene lost 8 bases, with 9 bases spanning the gap. Germline CDR1 reads GTSNPN; CDR2 reads SVGIG (reference sequence). The CDR3 sequence is CAWSGEGHSPLHF. As DNA, the CDR3 is TGTGCCTGGAGTGGGGAGGGACATTCACCCCTCCACTTT.

The chain employs TRBV5-1 and TRBJ2-3; D is unclear. The CDR3 runs to 14 residues. The V end lost 0 bases, the J end lost 2 bases, and 7 bases lay between the germline ends. Germline CDR1 reads SGHRS; CDR2 reads YFSETQ. CDR3 region: CASSLEWLTDTQYF. The DNA for the CDR3 is TGCGCCAGCAGCTTGGAATGGCTCACAGATACGCAGTATTTT.